This is a list of T cell receptor beta chains from one sample in a study of post-analysis software for immune sequencing data. TCRdb independently ran MiXCR on the PCR reads; one entry per CDR3 protein. This sample has approximately 730,000 distinct CDR3 sequences, with 35% to 55% found just once. The source material was blood. These receptors were taken from a girl aged 10 to 17 with multiple sclerosis. The CDR3 runs from the conserved cysteine through the conserved F or W. The D gene is left open where the match is weak. Clone size, where shown, is once, few, many, or a class for clones that have expanded.

V gene: TRBV20-1; J gene: TRBJ2-3; D gene: TRBD2; clone size: .; CDR3 DNA: TGCAGTGCTAAGGGCCCCGGGACTAGTGGAACAGATACGCAGTATTTT; CDR3 protein: CSAKGPGTSGTDTQYF
V gene: TRBV15; J gene: TRBJ1-5; D gene: .; clone size: .; CDR3 DNA: TGTGCCACCAGCAGAGATTCTCTCCGGGATCAGCCCCAGCATTTT; CDR3 protein: CATSRDSLRDQPQHF
V gene: TRBV12-5; J gene: TRBJ2-5; D gene: .; clone size: .; CDR3 DNA: TGTGCTAGTGCTAAACCGGGGCTCCAAGAGACCCAGTACTTC; CDR3 protein: CASAKPGLQETQYF
V gene: TRBV20-1; J gene: TRBJ1-2; D gene: .; clone size: .; CDR3 DNA: TGCAGTGCAGTTGAGTTTAGGGGTGGCTATGGCTACACCTTC; CDR3 protein: CSAVEFRGGYGYTF
V gene: TRBV6-5; J gene: TRBJ1-5; D gene: .; clone size: few; CDR3 DNA: TGTGCCAGCAGCCCCACAGAGCGTTGGAATCAGCCCCAGCATTTT; CDR3 protein: CASSPTERWNQPQHF
V gene: TRBV7-2; J gene: TRBJ1-2; D gene: TRBD1; clone size: once; CDR3 DNA: TGTGCCCGCAGCCCTACCGGGACAGGATATGGCTACACCTTC; CDR3 protein: CARSPTGTGYGYTF
V gene: TRBV20-1; J gene: TRBJ2-7; D gene: .; clone size: .; CDR3 DNA: TGCAGTGCTCATTGGGCTAGCAATCCCCACGAGCAGTACTTC; CDR3 protein: CSAHWASNPHEQYF
V gene: TRBV29-1; J gene: TRBJ2-6; D gene: .; clone size: .; CDR3 DNA: TGCAGCGCAGCAGACTCTGGGGCCAACGTCCTGACTTTC; CDR3 protein: CSAADSGANVLTF
V gene: TRBV7-9; J gene: TRBJ2-7; D gene: .; clone size: .; CDR3 DNA: TGTGCCAGCAGCTCGTCCGCCTTCGTTGGCACCGAGCAGTACTTC; CDR3 protein: CASSSSAFVGTEQYF
V gene: TRBV29-1; J gene: TRBJ1-4; D gene: .; clone size: .; CDR3 DNA: TGCAGCGTCCTTCCGGGGGGGCGAGGTGAAAAACTGTTTTTT; CDR3 protein: CSVLPGGRGEKLFF
V gene: TRBV7-2; J gene: TRBJ1-2; D gene: .; clone size: few; CDR3 DNA: TGTGCCAGCAGCTTGTGGGGTCACAACAACTATGGCTACACCTTC; CDR3 protein: CASSLWGHNNYGYTF
V gene: TRBV12-3/TRBV12-4; J gene: TRBJ2-7; D gene: TRBD2; clone size: few; CDR3 DNA: TGTGCCAGCAGCCCCTCTCGGGAGGCCTTAATCTCCTACGAGCAGTACTTC; CDR3 protein: CASSPSREALISYEQYF
V gene: TRBV15; J gene: TRBJ2-3; D gene: .; clone size: .; CDR3 DNA: TGTGCCACCAGCGGCAGGCCCGCCTTTAGCACAGATACGCAGTATTTT; CDR3 protein: CATSGRPAFSTDTQYF
V gene: TRBV5-1; J gene: TRBJ1-2; D gene: TRBD1; clone size: .; CDR3 DNA: TGCGCCAGCAGCGGCACCGGGACAGGGAACCCGGGCTACACCTTC; CDR3 protein: CASSGTGTGNPGYTF
V gene: TRBV10-3; J gene: TRBJ2-1; D gene: TRBD1; clone size: .; CDR3 DNA: TGTGCCATCGCCTTAGACAGGGGGCGGTATGATGAGCAGTTCTTC; CDR3 protein: CAIALDRGRYDEQFF
V gene: TRBV9; J gene: TRBJ1-5; D gene: .; clone size: .; CDR3 DNA: TGTGCCAGCAACTCCGAGGGGCTTGGCCCCCAGCATTTT; CDR3 protein: CASNSEGLGPQHF
V gene: TRBV6-5; J gene: TRBJ2-7; D gene: TRBD2; clone size: .; CDR3 DNA: TGTGCCAGCAGTTCCCACCTAGCGGGAGGTGCCTCGAACGAGCAGTACTTC; CDR3 protein: CASSSHLAGGASNEQYF
V gene: TRBV7-2; J gene: TRBJ2-3; D gene: TRBD2; clone size: .; CDR3 DNA: TGTGCCAGCAGCTCTACTAGCGGAGGGAGGGATACGCAGTATTTT; CDR3 protein: CASSSTSGGRDTQYF
V gene: TRBV18; J gene: TRBJ2-1; D gene: .; clone size: .; CDR3 DNA: TGTGCCAGCTCACCCCAAAGCAGTGAGCAGTTCTTC; CDR3 protein: CASSPQSSEQFF
V gene: TRBV6-1; J gene: TRBJ2-1; D gene: .; clone size: few; CDR3 DNA: TGTGCCAGCAGTGAACTCCTGACGGAACTCAATGAGCAGTTCTTC; CDR3 protein: CASSELLTELNEQFF
V gene: TRBV4-2; J gene: TRBJ2-5; D gene: TRBD2; clone size: once; CDR3 DNA: TGTGCCAGCAGCCAAACAGGACTAGCGGGAGTTGAAGAGACCCAGTACTTC; CDR3 protein: CASSQTGLAGVEETQYF
V gene: TRBV5-1; J gene: TRBJ2-3; D gene: TRBD2; clone size: .; CDR3 DNA: TGCGCCAGCAGCTTGGAGGCGCTAGCGGATAGGCGGACGCAGTATTTT; CDR3 protein: CASSLEALADRRTQYF
V gene: TRBV10-3; J gene: TRBJ2-7; D gene: .; clone size: few; CDR3 DNA: TGTGCCATCAGTGATTTGTTAGGCGGGAAAGGCGAGCAGTACTTC; CDR3 protein: CAISDLLGGKGEQYF
V gene: TRBV12-3/TRBV12-4; J gene: TRBJ2-3; D gene: .; clone size: .; CDR3 DNA: TGTGCCAGCAGTTGGAGCGCGAAAACAGATACGCAGTATTTT; CDR3 protein: CASSWSAKTDTQYF
V gene: TRBV4-3; J gene: TRBJ1-2; D gene: .; clone size: .; CDR3 DNA: TGCGCCAGCAGCCAAGGGGACCAGACAGACTATGGCTACACCTTC; CDR3 protein: CASSQGDQTDYGYTF
V gene: TRBV15; J gene: TRBJ2-1; D gene: TRBD2; clone size: .; CDR3 DNA: TGTGCCACCAGTGGGACTAGCGGGACCTCCTACAATGAGCAGTTCTTC; CDR3 protein: CATSGTSGTSYNEQFF
V gene: TRBV10-2; J gene: TRBJ1-2; D gene: TRBD1; clone size: few; CDR3 DNA: TGCGCCAGTAGTGACAGGGCCTCTTATGGCTACACCTTC; CDR3 protein: CASSDRASYGYTF
V gene: TRBV20-1; J gene: TRBJ1-2; D gene: .; clone size: .; CDR3 DNA: TGCAGTGCTAGGGTGGGGGTAAGGGGCTACACCTTC; CDR3 protein: CSARVGVRGYTF
V gene: TRBV12-3/TRBV12-4; J gene: TRBJ1-2; D gene: .; clone size: .; CDR3 DNA: .; CDR3 protein: CASSLVGTGSFTF
V gene: TRBV10-3; J gene: TRBJ2-6; D gene: .; clone size: .; CDR3 DNA: TGTGCCATCAGCAGCCCCCCTGGGGGGCGGCACAGCTCTGGGGCCAACGTCCTGACTTTC; CDR3 protein: CAISSPPGGRHSSGANVLTF
V gene: TRBV7-6; J gene: TRBJ2-7; D gene: TRBD2; clone size: .; CDR3 DNA: TGTGCCAGCAGCTTAGGGACTAGCTCGGGCGACGAGCAGTACTTC; CDR3 protein: CASSLGTSSGDEQYF
V gene: TRBV7-9; J gene: TRBJ2-3; D gene: .; clone size: .; CDR3 DNA: TGTGCCAGCAGCTTTATTCAGGGGAGTACTAGCACAGATACGCAGTATTTT; CDR3 protein: CASSFIQGSTSTDTQYF
V gene: TRBV7-2; J gene: TRBJ1-2; D gene: .; clone size: .; CDR3 DNA: TGTGCCAGCAGCGCCCGGGACTCAAGATATGGCTACACCTTC; CDR3 protein: CASSARDSRYGYTF